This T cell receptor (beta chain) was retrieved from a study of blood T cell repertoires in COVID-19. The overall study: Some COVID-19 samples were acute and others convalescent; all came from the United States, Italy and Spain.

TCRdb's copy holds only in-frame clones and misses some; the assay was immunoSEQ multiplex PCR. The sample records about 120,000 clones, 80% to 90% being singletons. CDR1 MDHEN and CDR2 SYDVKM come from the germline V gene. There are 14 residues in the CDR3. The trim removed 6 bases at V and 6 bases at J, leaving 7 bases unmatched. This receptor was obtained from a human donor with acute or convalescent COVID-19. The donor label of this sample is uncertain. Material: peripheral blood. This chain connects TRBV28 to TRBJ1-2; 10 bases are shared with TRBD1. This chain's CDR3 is CASSPLGTGDGYTF. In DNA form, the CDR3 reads TGTGCCAGCAGCCCCCTGGGGACAGGGGATGGCTACACCTTC.